A single sample is the source of the 3 T cell receptor beta chains below, sequenced in a study of shared clonotypes between healthy human individuals. The protocol was immunoSEQ multiplex PCR, while the TCRdb copy is restricted to in-frame clones and leaves out a portion. The sample records 1.6 million or so clones, just under 99% being singletons. Sequencing was performed on naive CD4+ T cells sorted from blood. Regarding subset: CD45RA+ positively selected. The receptors originated from a man aged 25-40 years in good health.

The chain employs TRBV5-1 and TRBJ2-5; 8 nucleotides align to TRBD1. The germline V gene has CDR1 SGHRS and CDR2 YFSETQ. The ends lost 4 bases at V and 2 bases at J; junction bases unmatched: 4. The CDR3 contains 14 residues. The CDR3 is CASSTGGGQETQYF. DNA for the CDR3: TGCGCCAGCAGCACAGGGGGTGGGCAAGAGACCCAGTACTTC.

The chain is built from TRBV6-5 and TRBJ1-1, with 10 bases aligning to TRBD1. Germline-derived CDR1 and CDR2 are MNHEY and SVGAGI. V was clipped by 7 bases and J by 1 base; unmatched bases: 3. The CDR3 consists of 14 residues. CDR3 residues: CASTGTGANTEAFF. The DNA for the CDR3 is TGTGCCAGCACCGGGACAGGGGCGAACACTGAAGCTTTCTTT.

The chain employs TRBV29-1 and TRBJ2-7, with 8 bases lining up with TRBD2. From germline, CDR1 is SQVTM and CDR2 ANQGSEA. V was pared by 7 bases and J by 5 bases, with 13 bases of the junction left unmatched. This CDR3 spans 14 amino acids. The CDR3 DNA reads TGCAGCGCTGAGCTTAGGACTAGCAGACACGAGCAGTACTTC. Protein product: CSAELRTSRHEQYF.